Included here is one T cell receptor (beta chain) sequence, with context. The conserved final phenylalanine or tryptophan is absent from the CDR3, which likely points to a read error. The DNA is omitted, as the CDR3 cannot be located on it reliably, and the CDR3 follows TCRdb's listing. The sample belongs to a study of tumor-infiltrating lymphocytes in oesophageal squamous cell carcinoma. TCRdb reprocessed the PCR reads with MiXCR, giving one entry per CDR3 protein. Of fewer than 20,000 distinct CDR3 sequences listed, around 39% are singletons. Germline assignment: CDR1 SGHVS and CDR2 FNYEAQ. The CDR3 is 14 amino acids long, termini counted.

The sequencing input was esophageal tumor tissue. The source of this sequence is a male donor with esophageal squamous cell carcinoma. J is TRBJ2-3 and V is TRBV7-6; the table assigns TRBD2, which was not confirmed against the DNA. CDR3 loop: CASSLERNEQYFGP.